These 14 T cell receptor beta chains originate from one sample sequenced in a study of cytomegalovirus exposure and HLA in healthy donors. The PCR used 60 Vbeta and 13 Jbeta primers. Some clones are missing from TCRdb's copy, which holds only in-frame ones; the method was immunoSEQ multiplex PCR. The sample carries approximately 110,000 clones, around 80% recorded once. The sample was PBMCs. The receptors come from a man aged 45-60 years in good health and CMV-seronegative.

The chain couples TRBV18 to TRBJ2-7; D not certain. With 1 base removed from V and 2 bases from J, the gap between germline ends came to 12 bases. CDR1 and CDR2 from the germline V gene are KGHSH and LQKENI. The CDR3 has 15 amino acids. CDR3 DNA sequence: TGTGCCAGCTCACCACAAGCGACGGTCCCCTACGAGCAGTACTTC. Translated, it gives CASSPQATVPYEQYF.

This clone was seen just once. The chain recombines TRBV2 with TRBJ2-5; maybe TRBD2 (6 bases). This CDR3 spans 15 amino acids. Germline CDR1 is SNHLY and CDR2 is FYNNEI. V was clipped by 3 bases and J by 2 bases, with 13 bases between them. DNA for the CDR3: TGTGCCAGCAGTGATTACGGGGGAACTCAAGAGACCCAGTACTTC. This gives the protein CASSDYGGTQETQYF.

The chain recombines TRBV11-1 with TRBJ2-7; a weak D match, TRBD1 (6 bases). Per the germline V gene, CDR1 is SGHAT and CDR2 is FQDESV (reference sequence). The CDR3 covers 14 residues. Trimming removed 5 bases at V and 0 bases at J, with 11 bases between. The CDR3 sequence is CASSHRDNSYEQYF. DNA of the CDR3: TGTGCCAGCAGCCACCGGGACAACTCCTACGAGCAGTACTTC.

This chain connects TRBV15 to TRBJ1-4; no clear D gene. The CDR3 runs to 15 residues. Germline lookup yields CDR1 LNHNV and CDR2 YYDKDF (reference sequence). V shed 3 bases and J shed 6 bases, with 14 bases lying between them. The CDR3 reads CATSSPGKKDEKLFF. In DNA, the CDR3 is TGTGCCACCAGCAGCCCCGGGAAGAAAGATGAAAAACTGTTTTTT.

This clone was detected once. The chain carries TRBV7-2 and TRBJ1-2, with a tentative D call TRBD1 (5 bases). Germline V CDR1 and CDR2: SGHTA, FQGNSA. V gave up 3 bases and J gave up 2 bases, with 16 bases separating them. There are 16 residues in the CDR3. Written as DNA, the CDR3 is TGTGCCAGCAGCTTGGGGGGGACTCTCTTAAACTATGGCTACACCTTC. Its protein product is CASSLGGTLLNYGYTF.

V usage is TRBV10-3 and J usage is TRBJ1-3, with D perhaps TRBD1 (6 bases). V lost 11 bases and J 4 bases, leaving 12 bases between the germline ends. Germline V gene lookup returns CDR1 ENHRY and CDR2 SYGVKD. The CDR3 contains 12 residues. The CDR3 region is CAAGVAGNTIYF. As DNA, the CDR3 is TGTGCCGCAGGGGTCGCCGGAAACACCATATATTTT.

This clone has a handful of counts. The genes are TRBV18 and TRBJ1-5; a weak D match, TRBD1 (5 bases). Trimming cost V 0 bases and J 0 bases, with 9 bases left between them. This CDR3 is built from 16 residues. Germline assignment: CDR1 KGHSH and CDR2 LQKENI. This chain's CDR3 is CASSPPGDYSNQPQHF. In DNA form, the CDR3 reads TGTGCCAGCTCACCACCTGGGGACTATAGCAATCAGCCCCAGCATTTT.

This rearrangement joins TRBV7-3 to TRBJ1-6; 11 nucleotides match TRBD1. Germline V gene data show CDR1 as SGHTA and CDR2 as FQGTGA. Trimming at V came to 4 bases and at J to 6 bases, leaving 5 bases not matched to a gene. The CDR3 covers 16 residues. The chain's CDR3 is CASSSGQGAFNSPLHF. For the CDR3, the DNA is TGTGCCAGCAGCTCAGGACAGGGGGCCTTTAATTCACCCCTCCACTTT.

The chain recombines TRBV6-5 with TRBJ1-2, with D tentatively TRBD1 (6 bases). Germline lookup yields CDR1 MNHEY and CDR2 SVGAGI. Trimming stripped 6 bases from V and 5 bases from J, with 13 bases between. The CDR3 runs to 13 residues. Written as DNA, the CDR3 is TGTGCCAGCAGGAGCTCTGGACAGTATGGCTACACCTTC. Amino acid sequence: CASRSSGQYGYTF.

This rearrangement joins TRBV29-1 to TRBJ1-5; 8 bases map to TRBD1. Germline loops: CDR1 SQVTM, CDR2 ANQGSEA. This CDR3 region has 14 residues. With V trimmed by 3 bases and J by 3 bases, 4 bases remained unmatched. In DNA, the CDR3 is TGCAGCGTTGAGGGGACAGGACACAATCAGCCCCAGCATTTT. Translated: CSVEGTGHNQPQHF.

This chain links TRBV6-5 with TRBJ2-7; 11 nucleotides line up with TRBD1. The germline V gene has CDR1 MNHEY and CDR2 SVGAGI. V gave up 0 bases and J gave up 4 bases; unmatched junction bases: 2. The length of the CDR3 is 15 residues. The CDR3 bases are TGTGCCAGCAGTTACTCCGGGACAGGGGGATACGAGCAGTACTTC. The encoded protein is CASSYSGTGGYEQYF.

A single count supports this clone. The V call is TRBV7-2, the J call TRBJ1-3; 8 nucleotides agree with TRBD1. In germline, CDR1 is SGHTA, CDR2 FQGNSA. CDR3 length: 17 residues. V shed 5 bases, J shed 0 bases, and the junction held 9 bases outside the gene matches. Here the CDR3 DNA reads TGTGCCAGCAGCCCTGGGACAGGCGTCCTCTCTGGAAACACCATATATTTT. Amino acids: CASSPGTGVLSGNTIYF.

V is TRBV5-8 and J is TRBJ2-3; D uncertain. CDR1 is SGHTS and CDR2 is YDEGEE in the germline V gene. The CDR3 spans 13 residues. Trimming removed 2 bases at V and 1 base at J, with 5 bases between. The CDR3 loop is CASSLRGTDTQYF. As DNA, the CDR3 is TGTGCCAGCAGCTTACGGGGCACAGATACGCAGTATTTT.

The CDR3 here is CATSRDDRPTDTQYF. The CDR3 nucleotides are TGTGCCACCAGCAGAGATGACAGGCCCACAGATACGCAGTATTTT. V and J are TRBV15 and TRBJ2-3; perhaps TRBD1 as D (6 bases). The CDR3 consists of 15 residues. Between the trimmed V and J ends, which lost 0 bases and 2 bases, there was a span of 9 bases. The V gene's germline CDR1 is LNHNV and CDR2 YYDKDF (reference sequence).